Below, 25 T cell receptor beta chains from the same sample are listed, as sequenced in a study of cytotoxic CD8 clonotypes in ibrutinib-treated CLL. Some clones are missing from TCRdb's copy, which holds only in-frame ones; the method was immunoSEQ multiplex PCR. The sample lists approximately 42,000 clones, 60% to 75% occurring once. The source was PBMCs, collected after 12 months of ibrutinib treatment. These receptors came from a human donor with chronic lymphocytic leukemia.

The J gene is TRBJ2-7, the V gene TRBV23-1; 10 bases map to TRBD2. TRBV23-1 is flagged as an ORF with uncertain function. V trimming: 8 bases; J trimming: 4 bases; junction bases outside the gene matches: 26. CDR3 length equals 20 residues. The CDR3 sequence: CASSSHPGRKASGRGYEQYF. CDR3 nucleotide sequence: TGCGCCAGCTCAAGTCATCCCGGGAGAAAGGCTAGCGGGAGAGGGTACGAGCAGTACTTC.

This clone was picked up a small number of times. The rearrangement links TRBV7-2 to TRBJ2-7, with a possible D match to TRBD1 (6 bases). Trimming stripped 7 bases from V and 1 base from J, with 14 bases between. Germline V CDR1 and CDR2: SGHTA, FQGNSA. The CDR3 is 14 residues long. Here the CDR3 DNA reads TGTGCCAGCACCAACAACAGGGTTTCCTACGAGCAGTACTTC. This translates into CASTNNRVSYEQYF. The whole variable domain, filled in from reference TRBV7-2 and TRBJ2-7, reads GAGVSQSPSNKVTEKGKDVELRCDPISGHTALYWYRQSLGQGLEFLIYFQGNSAPDKSGLPSDRFSAERTGGSVSTLTIQRTQQEDSAVYLCASTNNRVSYEQYFGPGTRLTVT.

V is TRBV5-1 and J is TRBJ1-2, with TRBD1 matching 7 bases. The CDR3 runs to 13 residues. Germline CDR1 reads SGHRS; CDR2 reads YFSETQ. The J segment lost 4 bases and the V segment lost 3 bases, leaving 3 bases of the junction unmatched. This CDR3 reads CASSSGDSYGYTF. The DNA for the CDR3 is TGCGCCAGCAGCTCTGGGGACAGCTATGGCTACACCTTC.

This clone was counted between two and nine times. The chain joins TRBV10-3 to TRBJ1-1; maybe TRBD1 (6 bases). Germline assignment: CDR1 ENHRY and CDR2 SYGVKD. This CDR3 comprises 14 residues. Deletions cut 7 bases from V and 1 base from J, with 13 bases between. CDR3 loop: CAITAGTSNTEAFF. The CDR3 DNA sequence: TGTGCCATCACTGCCGGGACATCGAACACTGAAGCTTTCTTT.

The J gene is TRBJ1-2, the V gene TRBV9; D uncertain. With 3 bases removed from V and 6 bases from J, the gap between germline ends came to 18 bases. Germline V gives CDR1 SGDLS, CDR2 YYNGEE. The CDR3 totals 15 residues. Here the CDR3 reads CASSANTPRRDGYTF. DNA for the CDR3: TGTGCCAGCAGCGCCAATACCCCCCGGCGGGATGGCTACACCTTC.

CDR3 protein: CASSLVAGRTDTQYF. The CDR3 bases are TGTGCCAGCAGCTTGGTGGCGGGTCGCACAGATACGCAGTATTTT. V is TRBV5-5 and J is TRBJ2-3; perhaps TRBD2 as D (5 bases). The germline gives CDR1 SGHKS, CDR2 YYEKEE (reference sequence). Between the trimmed V and J ends, which lost 0 bases and 1 base, there was a span of 9 bases. The CDR3 sequence is 15 residues long.

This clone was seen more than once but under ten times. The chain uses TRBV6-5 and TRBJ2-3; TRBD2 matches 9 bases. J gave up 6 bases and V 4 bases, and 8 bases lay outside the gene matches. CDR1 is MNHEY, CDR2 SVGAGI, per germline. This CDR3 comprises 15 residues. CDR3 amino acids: CASSSPGGGADTQYF. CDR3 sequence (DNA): TGTGCCAGCAGTTCTCCAGGCGGGGGGGCCGATACGCAGTATTTT.

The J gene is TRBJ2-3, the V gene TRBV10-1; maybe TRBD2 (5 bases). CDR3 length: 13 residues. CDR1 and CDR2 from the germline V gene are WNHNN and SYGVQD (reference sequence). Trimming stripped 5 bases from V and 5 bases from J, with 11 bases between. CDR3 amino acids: CASSKELEDTQYF. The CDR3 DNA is TGCGCCAGCAGTAAAGAACTAGAAGATACGCAGTATTTT.

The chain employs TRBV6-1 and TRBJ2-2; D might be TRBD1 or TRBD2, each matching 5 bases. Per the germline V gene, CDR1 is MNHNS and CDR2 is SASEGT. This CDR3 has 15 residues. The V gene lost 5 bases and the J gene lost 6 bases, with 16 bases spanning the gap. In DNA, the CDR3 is TGTGCCAGCAGTACGGGGACCCTTCTGGCCGGGGAGCTGTTTTTT. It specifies CASSTGTLLAGELFF.

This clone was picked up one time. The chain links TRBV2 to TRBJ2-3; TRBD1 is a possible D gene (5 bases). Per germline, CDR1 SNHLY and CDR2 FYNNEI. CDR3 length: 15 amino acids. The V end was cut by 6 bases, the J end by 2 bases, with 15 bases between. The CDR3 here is CASRRTSLNTDTQYF. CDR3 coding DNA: TGTGCCAGCAGGAGGACATCCTTGAACACAGATACGCAGTATTTT.

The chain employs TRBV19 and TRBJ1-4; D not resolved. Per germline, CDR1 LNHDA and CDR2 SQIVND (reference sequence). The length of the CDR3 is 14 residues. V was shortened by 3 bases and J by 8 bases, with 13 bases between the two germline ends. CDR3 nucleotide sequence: TGTGCCAGTAGTATTGCCTTCTTGGAGGAAAAACTGTTTTTT. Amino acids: CASSIAFLEEKLFF.

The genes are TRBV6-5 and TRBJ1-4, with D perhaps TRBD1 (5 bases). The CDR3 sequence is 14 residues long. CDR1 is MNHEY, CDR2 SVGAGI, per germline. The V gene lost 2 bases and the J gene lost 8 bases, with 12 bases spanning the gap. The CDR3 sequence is CASSYGEGREKLFF. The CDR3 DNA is TGTGCCAGCAGTTACGGGGAGGGGAGGGAAAAACTGTTTTTT.

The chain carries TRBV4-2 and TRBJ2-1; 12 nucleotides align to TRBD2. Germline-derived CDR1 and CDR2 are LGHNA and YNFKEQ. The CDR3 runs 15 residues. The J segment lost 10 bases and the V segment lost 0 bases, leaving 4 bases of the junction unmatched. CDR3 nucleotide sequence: TGTGCCAGCAGCCAAGATTGGACTAGCGGGATCGAGCAGTTCTTC. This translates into CASSQDWTSGIEQFF.

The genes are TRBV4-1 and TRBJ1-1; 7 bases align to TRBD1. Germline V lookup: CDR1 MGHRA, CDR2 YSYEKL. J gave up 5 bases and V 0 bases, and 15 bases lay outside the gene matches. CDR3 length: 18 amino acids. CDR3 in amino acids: CASSQDAHGTVRVTEAFF. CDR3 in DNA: TGCGCCAGCAGCCAAGATGCCCATGGGACAGTGAGGGTTACTGAAGCTTTCTTT.

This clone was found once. The CDR3, as DNA: TGTGCCAGCAGTTTATCCGCCGTGACTAGCGGGAGAGTTTACGAGCAGTACTTC. Its protein is CASSLSAVTSGRVYEQYF. The genes are TRBV27 and TRBJ2-7; 12 bases are shared with TRBD2. Germline V lookup: CDR1 MNHEY, CDR2 SMNVEV (reference sequence). The CDR3 covers 18 residues. The V and J ends lost 0 bases and 4 bases, in that order; junction bases with no gene match: 10.

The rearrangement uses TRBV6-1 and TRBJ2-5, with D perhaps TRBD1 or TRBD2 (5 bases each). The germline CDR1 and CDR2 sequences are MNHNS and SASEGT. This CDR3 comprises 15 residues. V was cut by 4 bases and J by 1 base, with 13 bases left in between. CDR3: CASSGAPGTQETQYF. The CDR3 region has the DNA TGTGCCAGCAGTGGGGCCCCCGGGACCCAAGAGACCCAGTACTTC.

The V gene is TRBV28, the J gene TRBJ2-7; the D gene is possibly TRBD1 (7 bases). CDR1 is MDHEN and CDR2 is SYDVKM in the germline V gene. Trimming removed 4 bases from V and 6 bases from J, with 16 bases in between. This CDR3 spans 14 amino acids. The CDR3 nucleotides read TGTGCCAGCAGTTCGGAGGGGGCAGGGGTCGAGCAGTACTTC. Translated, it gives CASSSEGAGVEQYF.

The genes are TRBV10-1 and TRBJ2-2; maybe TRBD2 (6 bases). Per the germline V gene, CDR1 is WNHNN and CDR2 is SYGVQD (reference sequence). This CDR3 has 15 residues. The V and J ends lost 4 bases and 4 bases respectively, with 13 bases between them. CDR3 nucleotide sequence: TGCGCCAGCAGTGGGGGACTTACTAGCACCGGGGAGCTGTTTTTT. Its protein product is CASSGGLTSTGELFF.

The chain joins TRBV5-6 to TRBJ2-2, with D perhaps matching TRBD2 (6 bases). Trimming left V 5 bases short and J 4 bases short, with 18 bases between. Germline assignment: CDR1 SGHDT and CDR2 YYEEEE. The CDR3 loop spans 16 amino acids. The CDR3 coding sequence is TGTGCCAGCAGGACGGGACTTTTAAGCCTCACCGGGGAGCTGTTTTTT. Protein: CASRTGLLSLTGELFF. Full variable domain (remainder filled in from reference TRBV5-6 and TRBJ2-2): DAGVTQSPTHLIKTRGQQVTLRCSPKSGHDTVSWYQQALGQGPQFIFQYYEEEERQRGNFPDRFSGHQFPNYSSELNVNALLLGDSALYLCASRTGLLSLTGELFFGEGSRLTVL.

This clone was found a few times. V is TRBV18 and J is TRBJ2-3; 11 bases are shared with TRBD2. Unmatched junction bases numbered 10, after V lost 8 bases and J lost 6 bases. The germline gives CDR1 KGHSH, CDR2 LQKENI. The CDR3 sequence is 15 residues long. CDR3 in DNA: TGTGCCAGCAGATTACTAGCGGGAGAAGCTGATACGCAGTATTTT. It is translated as CASRLLAGEADTQYF.

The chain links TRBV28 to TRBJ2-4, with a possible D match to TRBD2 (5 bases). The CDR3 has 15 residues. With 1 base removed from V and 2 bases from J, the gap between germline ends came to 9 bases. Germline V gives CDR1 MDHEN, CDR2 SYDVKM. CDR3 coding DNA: TGTGCCAGCAGTTTATTAACGGGGACCAAAAACATTCAGTACTTC. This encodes CASSLLTGTKNIQYF.

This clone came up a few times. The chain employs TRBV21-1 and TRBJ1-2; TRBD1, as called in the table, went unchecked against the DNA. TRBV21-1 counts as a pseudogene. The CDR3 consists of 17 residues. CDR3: CASSTRDRGGVNYGYTF. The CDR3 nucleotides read TGTGCCAGCAGCACCCGGGACAGGGGAGGGGTAAACTATGGCTACACCTTC.

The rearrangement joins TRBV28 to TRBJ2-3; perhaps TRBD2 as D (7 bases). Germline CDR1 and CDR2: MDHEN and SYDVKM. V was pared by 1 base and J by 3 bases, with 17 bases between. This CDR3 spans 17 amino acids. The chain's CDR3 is CASSLFGGAGNTDTQYF. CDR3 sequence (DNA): TGTGCCAGCAGTTTATTTGGGGGGGCAGGGAATACAGATACGCAGTATTTT.

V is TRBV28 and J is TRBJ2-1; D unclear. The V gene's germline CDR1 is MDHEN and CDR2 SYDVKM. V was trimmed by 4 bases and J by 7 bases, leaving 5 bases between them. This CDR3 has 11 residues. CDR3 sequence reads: CASSSTNEQFF. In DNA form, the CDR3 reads TGTGCCAGCAGTTCCACGAATGAGCAGTTCTTC.

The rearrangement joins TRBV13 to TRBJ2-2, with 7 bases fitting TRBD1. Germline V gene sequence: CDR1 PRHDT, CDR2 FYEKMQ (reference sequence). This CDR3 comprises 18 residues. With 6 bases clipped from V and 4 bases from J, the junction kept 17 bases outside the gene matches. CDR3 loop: CASSPRAKTGLTTGELFF. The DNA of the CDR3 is TGTGCCAGCAGTCCGAGGGCTAAGACAGGGCTAACCACCGGGGAGCTGTTTTTT. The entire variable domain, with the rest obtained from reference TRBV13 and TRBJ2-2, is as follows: AAGVIQSPRHLIKEKRETATLKCYPIPRHDTVYWYQQGPGQDPQFLISFYEKMQSDKGSIPDRFSAQQFSDYHSELNMSSLELGDSALYFCASSPRAKTGLTTGELFFGEGSRLTVL.